The entry below gives a single T cell receptor beta chain sequence along with its context. Its antigen has not been determined. Nothing much larger sits one base from this clone, and base qualities are not available. One collaborating source in Seattle enrolled patients during active infection and followed them longitudinally through the course of disease. Each collaborating institution followed its own protocols to collect whole blood in K2EDTA tubes. For TCRbeta analysis, collaborator samples were shipped as frozen whole blood, as isolated PBMCs, or as DNA extracted from either sample type. The data derive from a study of blood T cell repertoires in COVID-19 (dated by TCRdb to the early 2020s). With respect to the entire study: Samples covering the acute and convalescent phases of COVID-19 were provided by collaborators in the United States, Italy and Spain. The material from the prospective study consisted of cDNA or gDNA derived from T cells, B-cell-depleted T cells, or PBMCs. Subjects who had been exposed to COVID-19, were actively infected with it, or had recovered from it provided the deeply sampled blood TCRbeta repertoires that made up the dataset. The repertoires were made available in a free public database intended to serve as a resource for research on the immune response to SARS-CoV-2. Samples were obtained from the ongoing ImmuneRACE study (first 160 participants) and from roughly 1,300 subjects provided by 6 global collaborators. Nearly every sample came with metadata listing a de-identified subject ID, COVID-19 status, age in years and sex. Where available, HLA class I and class II types were taken from metadata supplied by the sample provider and were not determined by assay-based typing.

TCRbeta CDR3 regions were amplified from genomic DNA by means of the immunoSEQ Assay, a bias-controlled multiplex PCR. For the original study's pipeline: Within the assay, amplification of reference gene primers was used to estimate how many nucleated cells each sample contained. To quantify the absolute abundance of each unique TCRbeta CDR3 rearrangement, sequence reads were collapsed and filtered. Productive Simpson clonality was computed per sample as the square root of Simpson's diversity index over productive rearrangements. TCRdb limited this immuneACCESS table to in-frame rearrangements with V and J called. A share of clones is missing; checked studies link under half to unresolved V genes, and the rest is unexplained. D and trimming come from the DNA, and the V and J calls and clone size come from that table. Across this sample there are more than 45,000 clones, with under 90% seen only once. About 3% of the sample rests with the top ten.

Its CDR3 holds 12 amino acids, cysteine through phenylalanine. Just the 36-base CDR3 DNA is kept, in frame starting at base 1. The germline V gene specifies SGHTA as CDR1 and FQGTGA as CDR2. Trimming leaves V shorter by 5 bases and J shorter by 5 bases, with the junction holding 2 bases beyond the gene matches. Results the study describes overall, beyond this receptor: The quantity of clinical and demographic metadata differed by source and by participant and was supplied without curation.

This TCR was recovered from a woman at least 80 years old with COVID-19, enrolled during active disease. Input material: peripheral blood. The chain is made from TRBV7-3 and TRBJ1-2; a stretch of 7 junction bases matches TRBD1. The DNA sequence is given as TGTGCCAGCAGCCCACAGGGGTATGGCTACACCTTC. It codes for CASSPQGYGYTF.